These 21 T cell receptor beta chains were all obtained from the same sample, sequenced in a study of T cell responses to AZD1222 COVID-19 vaccine. Clones were read by immunoSEQ multiplex PCR, and TCRdb kept only the in-frame ones, dropping some. The profile shows 100,000 or so clones, 89% of them singletons. The sample was peripheral blood, taken 28 days after the second AZD1222 dose. These receptors all come from an adult who received the AZD1222 COVID-19 vaccine.

This clone was counted a single time. The chain has TRBV29-1 and TRBJ2-7; no definite D call. There are 13 residues in the CDR3. Deletions cut 7 bases from V and 2 bases from J, with 15 bases between. Germline V gives CDR1 SQVTM, CDR2 ANQGSEA. CDR3 protein: CSAAGALAYEQYF. The DNA of the CDR3 is TGCAGCGCCGCTGGAGCACTCGCCTACGAGCAGTACTTC.

The V gene is TRBV23-1, the J gene TRBJ2-7; TRBD1 matches 8 bases. TRBV23-1 is reported as an ORF; its role is uncertain. V lost 4 bases to trimming and J lost 0 bases; unmatched junction nucleotides: 8. This CDR3 region has 16 residues. The DNA of the CDR3 is TGCGCCAGCAGTCCGCCCGGGACAGGTAGCTCCTACGAGCAGTACTTC. Residues: CASSPPGTGSSYEQYF.

V is TRBV28 and J is TRBJ2-3; TRBD1 matches at 8 bases. CDR1 and CDR2 (germline): MDHEN, SYDVKM. J was trimmed by 1 base and V by 0 bases; bases with no gene match: 0. CDR3 length: 15 amino acids. DNA of the CDR3: TGTGCCAGCAGTTTATGGGGACAGGGCACAGATACGCAGTATTTT. The encoded protein is CASSLWGQGTDTQYF.

The chain couples TRBV7-8 to TRBJ1-3; possibly TRBD1 for D (5 bases). The germline V gene has CDR1 SGHVS and CDR2 FQNEAQ. The CDR3 extends over 18 amino acids. V was trimmed by 5 bases and J by 6 bases, leaving 26 bases between them. CDR3 region: CASSHIRSRGVRVNTIYF. CDR3 sequence (DNA): TGTGCCAGCAGCCATATAAGGAGTCGGGGGGTGAGGGTAAACACCATATATTTT.

The chain is built from TRBV2 and TRBJ1-4, with 9 bases that match TRBD1. Per germline, CDR1 SNHLY and CDR2 FYNNEI. The CDR3 runs to 15 residues. V lost 6 bases, J lost 7 bases, and 9 bases stayed unmatched. CDR3 in amino acids: CASRQQGARGEKLFF. CDR3 bases: TGTGCCAGCAGACAACAGGGGGCTAGGGGTGAAAAACTGTTTTTT.

The V gene is TRBV28, the J gene TRBJ2-7; 14 positions match TRBD2. CDR3 length: 16 amino acids. V was clipped by 4 bases and J by 3 bases; unmatched bases: 5. Germline assignment: CDR1 MDHEN and CDR2 SYDVKM. The CDR3 nucleotides are TGTGCCAGCAGTTCGGGACTAGCGGGAGTCTTCTACGAGCAGTACTTC. Protein product: CASSSGLAGVFYEQYF.

This clone has just a few counts. This chain joins TRBV18 and TRBJ1-2; D is possibly TRBD1 (6 bases). This CDR3 is 15 amino acids long. Germline V CDR1 and CDR2: KGHSH, LQKENI. Trimming cost V 2 bases and J 3 bases, with 13 bases left between them. The CDR3 here is CASSPGTGADYGYTF. DNA of the CDR3: TGTGCCAGCTCACCAGGAACGGGGGCCGACTATGGCTACACCTTC. Full variable domain (remainder filled in from reference TRBV18 and TRBJ1-2): NAGVMQNPRHLVRRRGQEARLRCSPMKGHSHVYWYRQLPEEGLKFMVYLQKENIIDESGMPKERFSAEFPKEGPSILRIQQVVRGDSAAYFCASSPGTGADYGYTFGSGTRLTVV.

V usage is TRBV7-2 and J usage is TRBJ2-1; D is undetermined. The V gene lost 0 bases and the J gene lost 2 bases, with 8 bases spanning the gap. CDR1 is SGHTA and CDR2 is FQGNSA in the germline V gene. The CDR3 contains 15 residues. The CDR3 is CASSLARATYNEQFF. Here the CDR3 DNA reads TGTGCCAGCAGCTTAGCCCGGGCTACCTACAATGAGCAGTTCTTC. The full variable domain, completed using reference TRBV7-2 and TRBJ2-1, is GAGVSQSPSNKVTEKGKDVELRCDPISGHTALYWYRQSLGQGLEFLIYFQGNSAPDKSGLPSDRFSAERTGGSVSTLTIQRTQQEDSAVYLCASSLARATYNEQFFGPGTRLTVL.

This chain joins TRBV21-1 and TRBJ2-1; TRBD1 is taken as the D call from the table, unchecked against the DNA. TRBV21-1 is a recognized pseudogene. The CDR3 covers 14 residues. The CDR3 coding sequence is TGTGCCAGCACCCCAGACAGAGACTACAATGAGCAGTTCTTC. Translating gives CASTPDRDYNEQFF.

In its sample, this clone was seen once. V gene TRBV5-4 combines with J gene TRBJ2-2; maybe TRBD2 (6 bases). Trimming removed 2 bases at V and 0 bases at J, with 11 bases between. The CDR3 has 16 amino acids. Germline V gene sequence: CDR1 SGHNT, CDR2 YYREEE (reference sequence). CDR3 in amino acids: CASSFRGTSNTGELFF. The CDR3 DNA reads as TGTGCCAGCAGCTTTCGGGGGACCTCGAACACCGGGGAGCTGTTTTTT.

V usage is TRBV28 and J usage is TRBJ1-5, with 8 bases lining up with TRBD1. V was pared by 5 bases and J by 1 base, with 4 bases of the junction left unmatched. CDR1 MDHEN and CDR2 SYDVKM come from the germline V gene. The CDR3 spans 15 residues. The CDR3 DNA is TGTGCCAGCAGTCTACAGGGGGTAAGCAATCAGCCCCAGCATTTT. Residues: CASSLQGVSNQPQHF.

This chain uses TRBV7-2 with TRBJ2-7; TRBD2 matches at 11 bases. This CDR3 contains 16 residues. Germline values: CDR1 SGHTA, CDR2 FQGNSA. After removal of 5 bases from V and 3 bases from J, the junction contained 9 bases not matched to a gene. The CDR3 loop is CASSPLTSGKVYEQYF. Here the CDR3 DNA reads TGTGCCAGCAGCCCGCTGACTAGCGGGAAGGTCTACGAGCAGTACTTC.

This chain joins TRBV29-1 and TRBJ2-7; no clear D gene. Trimming removed 3 bases from V and 0 bases from J, with 6 bases in between. Germline V gene data show CDR1 as SQVTM and CDR2 as ANQGSEA. The CDR3 spans 12 residues. The CDR3 nucleotides are TGCAGCGTTGAGACTTTCTCCTACGAGCAGTACTTC. This translates into CSVETFSYEQYF.

V usage is TRBV28 and J usage is TRBJ2-1; 12 positions agree with TRBD2. V was pared by 6 bases and J by 4 bases, with 19 bases of the junction left unmatched. The CDR3 loop spans 20 amino acids. The germline gives CDR1 MDHEN, CDR2 SYDVKM. The CDR3 sequence is CASSSTGLAGKQGPYNEQFF. The CDR3 nucleotides read TGTGCCAGCAGCTCTACCGGACTAGCGGGAAAACAGGGGCCTTACAATGAGCAGTTCTTC.

V is TRBV7-2 and J is TRBJ1-2, with D unclear. Germline assignment: CDR1 SGHTA and CDR2 FQGNSA. CDR3 length: 13 residues. Trimming shortened V by 5 bases and J by 7 bases, and 14 bases separated the two germline ends. This CDR3 reads CASSIQILAGYTF. DNA of the CDR3: TGTGCCAGCAGCATACAGATCTTAGCTGGCTACACCTTC. Using reference TRBV7-2 and TRBJ1-2 for the parts outside the CDR3, the full variable domain is GAGVSQSPSNKVTEKGKDVELRCDPISGHTALYWYRQSLGQGLEFLIYFQGNSAPDKSGLPSDRFSAERTGGSVSTLTIQRTQQEDSAVYLCASSIQILAGYTFGSGTRLTVV.

The chain employs TRBV5-1 and TRBJ1-1; 9 bases line up with TRBD1. There are 18 residues in the CDR3. V gave up 3 bases and J gave up 1 base; unmatched junction bases: 13. From germline, CDR1 is SGHRS and CDR2 YFSETQ. In DNA form, the CDR3 reads TGCGCCAGCAGCTCCCCTGTTGGGACAGGGATCCGGAACACTGAAGCTTTCTTT. Residues: CASSSPVGTGIRNTEAFF.

In this sample, this clone turned up many times. This chain uses TRBV7-3 with TRBJ1-1; D is ambiguous. Germline loops: CDR1 SGHTA, CDR2 FQGTGA. CDR3 length: 13 amino acids. Between the trimmed V and J ends, which lost 5 bases and 2 bases, there was a span of 9 bases. CDR3 DNA: TGTGCCAGCAGCAGTCAAATTAACACTGAAGCTTTCTTT. It is translated as CASSSQINTEAFF.

This clone was observed a few times. The gene calls are TRBV7-6 and TRBJ2-5, with TRBD1 identical over 7 bases. J gave up 1 base and V 5 bases, and 7 bases lay outside the gene matches. The CDR3 is made up of 15 amino acids. The germline CDR1 and CDR2 sequences are SGHVS and FNYEAQ. CDR3 protein: CASSLRQGPQETQYF. CDR3 sequence (DNA): TGTGCCAGCAGCCTAAGACAGGGACCCCAAGAGACCCAGTACTTC.

CDR3 residues: CSVEDHRGNSYNEQFF. The CDR3, as DNA: TGCAGCGTTGAAGATCACAGGGGCAACTCCTACAATGAGCAGTTCTTC. V usage is TRBV29-1 and J usage is TRBJ2-1; 7 bases match TRBD1. The CDR3 totals 16 residues. CDR1 is SQVTM, CDR2 ANQGSEA, per germline. The J segment lost 0 bases and the V segment lost 0 bases, leaving 5 bases of the junction unmatched.

The V gene is TRBV28, the J gene TRBJ2-7, with D unclear. There are 16 residues in the CDR3. V shed 1 base and J shed 4 bases, with 17 bases lying between them. The germline CDR1 and CDR2 sequences are MDHEN and SYDVKM. DNA for the CDR3: TGTGCCAGCAGTTTATCAATGGTTCATTGGGGTTACGAGCAGTACTTC. Translation gives CASSLSMVHWGYEQYF. Drawing the rest from reference TRBV28 and TRBJ2-7, the complete variable domain is DVKVTQSSRYLVKRTGEKVFLECVQDMDHENMFWYRQDPGLGLRLIYFSYDVKMKEKGDIPEGYSVSREKKERFSLILESASTNQTSMYLCASSLSMVHWGYEQYFGPGTRLTVT.

The chain joins TRBV6-2 or TRBV6-3 to TRBJ1-5; D not certain. The CDR3 loop spans 13 amino acids. Germline CDR1 is MNHEY and CDR2 is SVGEGT. V gave up 4 bases and J gave up 3 bases, with 7 bases separating them. CDR3 residues: CASSLSINQPQHF. Here the CDR3 DNA reads TGTGCCAGCAGTTTGAGTATCAATCAGCCCCAGCATTTT.